Presented here are 28 T cell receptor beta chains from one specimen sequenced in a study of CD8 T cells in ankylosing spondylitis. TCRdb analysed the 5' RACE reads with MiXCR anew, one entry per CDR3 protein. The repertoire holds more than 150,000 distinct CDR3 sequences, with 15% to 20% as singletons. Input material: blood, either unsorted or a sorted T cell fraction (not recorded which). All receptors come from a male donor aged 5 to 29 with ankylosing spondylitis or in good health (not recorded which).

This clonotype occurred many times. CDR3 amino acids: CASSPGGYTDTQYF. The CDR3 DNA sequence: TGTGCCAGCAGCCCGGGGGGTTACACAGATACGCAGTATTTT. The V and J genes are TRBV5-5 and TRBJ2-3, with 7 bases matching TRBD2. Germline assignment: CDR1 SGHKS and CDR2 YYEKEE (reference sequence). The CDR3 extends over 14 amino acids. Germline trimming cut 4 bases from V and 2 bases from J; bases unmatched to any gene: 4.

In its sample, this clonotype was seen many times. The gene calls are TRBV5-1 and TRBJ2-5; 9 bases align to TRBD1. The CDR3 runs to 13 residues. CDR1 and CDR2 (germline): SGHRS, YFSETQ. J lost 5 bases, V lost 8 bases, and 7 bases had no gene match. The CDR3 region is CASSTGGMETQYF. The CDR3 region has the DNA TGCGCCAGTAGTACAGGGGGCATGGAGACCCAGTACTTC. The variable domain in full, completed from reference TRBV5-1 and TRBJ2-5, reads KAGVTQTPRYLIKTRGQQVTLSCSPISGHRSVSWYQQTPGQGLQFLFEYFSETQRNKGNFPGRFSGRQFSNSRSEMNVSTLELGDSALYLCASSTGGMETQYFGPGTRLLVL.

This sequence joins TRBV11-2 and TRBJ2-1; no definite D call. This CDR3 is 13 amino acids long. Trimming removed 4 bases at V and 6 bases at J, with 10 bases between. CDR1 SGHAT and CDR2 FQNNGV come from the germline V gene. CDR3 in amino acids: CASSSRISNEQFF. CDR3 DNA: TGTGCCAGCAGCTCTAGGATCTCCAATGAGCAGTTCTTC. Based on the CDR3 plus reference TRBV11-2 and TRBJ2-1, the full variable domain is EAGVAQSPRYKIIEKRQSVAFWCNPISGHATLYWYQQILGQGPKLLIQFQNNGVVDDSQLPKDRFSAERLKGVDSTLKIQPAKLEDSAVYLCASSSRISNEQFFGPGTRLTVL.

This clonotype was detected ten times or more. This chain links TRBV7-2 with TRBJ2-5; 8 nucleotides match TRBD1. CDR1 and CDR2 from the germline V gene are SGHTA and FQGNSA. The CDR3 consists of 15 residues. Unmatched junction bases numbered 5, after V lost 5 bases and J lost 0 bases. As DNA, the CDR3 is TGTGCCAGCAGCCCACAGGGGGTTGACCAAGAGACCCAGTACTTC. It codes for CASSPQGVDQETQYF.

This clonotype was picked up many times. This chain connects TRBV20-1 to TRBJ2-5; 7 bases map to TRBD1. In germline, CDR1 is DFQATT, CDR2 SNEGSKA (reference sequence). With 6 bases clipped from V and 4 bases from J, the junction kept 5 bases outside the gene matches. The CDR3 has 12 amino acids. CDR3 bases: TGCAGTGCGAGGGACAGCAGAGAGACCCAGTACTTC. Amino acids: CSARDSRETQYF.

This clonotype was seen at least ten times. V and J are TRBV3-1 and TRBJ2-1; 9 bases are a match to TRBD1. Germline-derived CDR1 and CDR2 are LGHDT and YNNKEL (reference sequence). V shed 4 bases and J 7 bases; nucleotides not matched to a gene: 11. This CDR3 is 16 amino acids long. CDR3 bases: TGTGCCAGCAGCCGGATAACAGGGGGCGAGGGTAATGAGCAGTTCTTC. This codes for CASSRITGGEGNEQFF.

The chain couples TRBV7-2 to TRBJ2-1, with 7 bases identical to TRBD1. The CDR3 runs 22 residues. V lost 1 base, J lost 0 bases, and 21 bases stayed unmatched. Germline-derived CDR1 and CDR2 are SGHTA and FQGNSA. CDR3 sequence reads: CASSLGPHRRTGVTRSYNEQFF. Written as DNA, the CDR3 is TGTGCCAGCAGCTTAGGGCCCCACAGGCGAACAGGGGTAACCCGCTCCTACAATGAGCAGTTCTTC.

This clonotype appeared many times. The chain has TRBV18 and TRBJ2-2; the match to TRBD1 covers 8 bases. The germline V gene encodes CDR1 KGHSH and CDR2 LQKENI. This CDR3 has 15 amino acids. Trimming removed 0 bases from V and 7 bases from J; junction bases left unmatched: 4. CDR3 in amino acids: CASSPPQGASGELFF. DNA for the CDR3: TGTGCCAGCTCACCACCGCAGGGGGCAAGCGGGGAGCTGTTTTTT.

This clonotype was counted between two and nine times. The V and J genes are TRBV11-2 and TRBJ1-2; possibly TRBD1 for D (6 bases). The ends were cut back, 1 base at V and 5 bases at J, with 11 bases in the middle. CDR1 and CDR2 (germline): SGHAT, FQNNGV. This CDR3 is built from 14 residues. CDR3 DNA sequence: TGTGCCAGCAGCTTAGGGACAGATCCTTATGGCTACACCTTC. Its translation: CASSLGTDPYGYTF.

V and J are TRBV11-3 and TRBJ1-6; D perhaps matches TRBD1 (5 bases). The germline CDR1 and CDR2 sequences are SGHNT and YENEEA. The V end was cut by 0 bases, the J end by 12 bases, with 18 bases between. CDR3 length: 16 residues. CDR3 in amino acids: CASSLDLGHAVQPLHF. Here the CDR3 DNA reads TGTGCCAGCAGCTTAGATCTGGGGCACGCCGTTCAACCCCTCCACTTT.

This chain uses TRBV29-1 with TRBJ2-6; D unclear. The V end was cut by 4 bases, the J end by 0 bases, with 7 bases between. This CDR3 is built from 14 residues. Germline CDR1 reads SQVTM; CDR2 reads ANQGSEA. The CDR3 sequence: CSVVTDSGANVLTF. As DNA, the CDR3 is TGCAGCGTTGTAACGGACTCTGGGGCCAACGTCCTGACTTTC.

This clonotype showed up just a few times. The chain has TRBV7-2 and TRBJ2-5; D gene uncertain. The CDR3 contains 14 residues. CDR1 and CDR2 from the germline V gene are SGHTA and FQGNSA. The V and J ends lost 2 bases and 3 bases respectively, with 10 bases between them. CDR3 bases: TGTGCCAGCAGCTTATCCTCGCGCAAAGAGACCCAGTACTTC. This gives the protein CASSLSSRKETQYF.

This clonotype was observed at least ten times. The rearrangement uses TRBV12-3 or TRBV12-4 and TRBJ2-7; 9 bases are shared with TRBD2. The V and J ends lost 8 bases and 5 bases, in that order; junction bases with no gene match: 10. The CDR3 runs to 14 residues. CDR3 in amino acids: CASRDSGSIHEQYF. CDR3 DNA: TGTGCCAGCCGGGATAGCGGGAGTATCCACGAGCAGTACTTC.

The J gene is TRBJ2-1, the V gene TRBV25-1; 10 positions agree with TRBD2. Germline V gene data show CDR1 as MGHDK and CDR2 as SYGVNS. V shed 5 bases, J shed 6 bases, and the junction held 4 bases outside the gene matches. CDR3 length equals 14 residues. CDR3 region: CASSRAGGPNEQFF. The CDR3 coding sequence is TGTGCCAGCAGTAGAGCGGGAGGGCCCAATGAGCAGTTCTTC.

The table lists this clonotype with many counts. This CDR3 is CASRYTDTQYF. CDR3 nucleotide sequence: TGTGCCAGCAGGTACACAGATACGCAGTATTTT. The chain carries TRBV7-9 and TRBJ2-3; no reliable D call. V gave up 6 bases and J gave up 2 bases, with 3 bases separating them. The germline gives CDR1 SEHNR, CDR2 FQNEAQ (reference sequence). CDR3 size: 11 residues. Combining the CDR3 with reference TRBV7-9 and TRBJ2-3 gives the whole variable domain DTGVSQNPRHKITKRGQNVTFRCDPISEHNRLYWYRQTLGQGPEFLTYFQNEAQLEKSRLLSDRFSAERPKGSFSTLEIQRTEQGDSAMYLCASRYTDTQYFGPGTRLTVL.

The sample holds a few counts of this clonotype. The chain employs TRBV12-3 or TRBV12-4 and TRBJ1-2; 7 nucleotides line up with TRBD1. V was clipped by 8 bases and J by 8 bases; unmatched bases: 14. This CDR3 has 14 residues. CDR3 protein: CASGAGTAVAGYTF. The CDR3 DNA follows: TGTGCCAGCGGAGCCGGGACAGCTGTAGCGGGCTACACCTTC.

This clonotype was recorded many times. The V call is TRBV5-1, the J call TRBJ1-5; perhaps TRBD1 as D (5 bases). CDR1 and CDR2 (germline): SGHRS, YFSETQ. The CDR3 spans 13 residues. Trimming removed 4 bases from V and 4 bases from J, with 9 bases in between. CDR3 loop: CASSRDGNQPQHF. The CDR3, as DNA: TGCGCCAGCAGCCGGGACGGGAATCAGCCCCAGCATTTT.

This clonotype was observed at least ten times. The chain joins TRBV14 to TRBJ1-1; no firm D call. The V end was cut by 6 bases, the J end by 0 bases, with 8 bases between. Per the germline V gene, CDR1 is SGHDN and CDR2 is FVKESK. This CDR3 comprises 13 residues. CDR3 bases: TGTGCCAGCAGTCCCAATGTGAACACTGAAGCTTTCTTT. This encodes CASSPNVNTEAFF.

The chain is built from TRBV23-1 and TRBJ2-2; possibly TRBD1 for D (5 bases). TRBV23-1 is designated an ORF whose function remains uncertain. The V gene lost 0 bases and the J gene lost 2 bases, with 10 bases spanning the gap. This CDR3 contains 16 residues. The CDR3 DNA reads as TGCGCCAGCAGTCAATCGATTGACAGAAACACCGGGGAGCTGTTTTTT. Residues: CASSQSIDRNTGELFF.

This clonotype has ten or more counts. This rearrangement joins TRBV20-1 to TRBJ1-1, with D maybe TRBD1 (5 bases). The germline V gene encodes CDR1 DFQATT and CDR2 SNEGSKA (reference sequence). The CDR3 consists of 14 residues. V gave up 4 bases and J gave up 0 bases, with 12 bases separating them. In DNA form, the CDR3 reads TGCAGTGCTACCGGGGGGACTATGAACACTGAAGCTTTCTTT. It is translated as CSATGGTMNTEAFF.

This clonotype appeared many times. CDR3 DNA: TGTGCCAGCAGCGATATTGGGACAGGGGTTGGCTACACCTTC. Its protein product is CASSDIGTGVGYTF. The chain combines TRBV6-5 with TRBJ1-2; 10 bases are a match to TRBD1. V was pared by 6 bases and J by 7 bases, with 8 bases of the junction left unmatched. The germline V gene encodes CDR1 MNHEY and CDR2 SVGAGI. This CDR3 spans 14 amino acids.

The chain joins TRBV11-2 to TRBJ2-1, with D possibly called TRBD1 or TRBD2 (5 bases each). V gave up 3 bases and J gave up 9 bases, with 15 bases separating them. Germline CDR1 is SGHAT and CDR2 is FQNNGV. There are 14 residues in the CDR3. CDR3 DNA: TGTGCCAGCAGCTTCTTTGGGGGAGTGGGTGAGCAGTTCTTC. It yields the protein CASSFFGGVGEQFF.

This clonotype was seen a few times. The rearrangement links TRBV20-1 to TRBJ2-3; D is perhaps TRBD2 (7 bases). Trimming left V 3 bases short and J 5 bases short, with 24 bases between. Germline V lookup: CDR1 DFQATT, CDR2 SNEGSKA (reference sequence). The CDR3 loop spans 17 amino acids. CDR3 region: CSASKVVGGLRVDTQYF. Written as DNA, the CDR3 is TGCAGTGCTAGTAAAGTAGTAGGGGGACTACGGGTAGATACGCAGTATTTT.

This clonotype has ten or more counts. The chain joins TRBV4-3 to TRBJ2-5; D is possibly TRBD1 (5 bases). Germline V lookup: CDR1 LGHNA, CDR2 YSLEER. The CDR3 contains 13 residues. V was cut by 4 bases and J by 2 bases, with 8 bases left in between. The CDR3: CASSRTPQETQYF. The DNA for the CDR3 is TGCGCCAGCAGCCGGACACCGCAAGAGACCCAGTACTTC.

The CDR3 bases are TGCAGTGCTAGCGGGAGACTAGCTTGGGAGACCCAGTACTTC. It codes for CSASGRLAWETQYF. J is TRBJ2-5 and V is TRBV20-1; 7 positions agree with TRBD2. The CDR3 covers 14 residues. Germline CDR1 and CDR2: DFQATT and SNEGSKA (reference sequence). V lost 3 bases and J lost 5; bases outside the gene matches: 9.

This clonotype came up many times. The chain is built from TRBV20-1 and TRBJ2-1, with TRBD2 matching over 14 bases. The germline V gene has CDR1 DFQATT and CDR2 SNEGSKA (reference sequence). This CDR3 comprises 15 residues. The ends lost 4 bases at V and 10 bases at J; junction bases unmatched: 9. The CDR3 DNA reads TGCAGTGCTAATAAAAGACTAGCGGGAGGGCCAGAGCAGTTCTTC. Its protein product is CSANKRLAGGPEQFF.

This clonotype was seen repeatedly, ten times or more. CDR3 in amino acids: CASSHLGGSYNEQFF. The CDR3 DNA is TGTGCCAGCAGTCATCTGGGGGGGTCCTACAATGAGCAGTTCTTC. The chain uses TRBV4-2 and TRBJ2-1; 7 nucleotides match TRBD2. CDR3 size: 15 residues. With V trimmed by 6 bases and J by 1 base, 6 bases remained unmatched. CDR1 and CDR2 (germline): LGHNA, YNFKEQ.

J is TRBJ2-7 and V is TRBV14; 8 bases fit TRBD1. With V trimmed by 5 bases and J by 5 bases, 5 bases remained unmatched. The germline V gene has CDR1 SGHDN and CDR2 FVKESK. The CDR3 has 13 residues. In DNA, the CDR3 is TGTGCCAGCAGCGGGACAGGCAATCACGAGCAGTACTTC. This gives the protein CASSGTGNHEQYF.